This T cell receptor beta chain was identified in a study of cytomegalovirus exposure and HLA in healthy donors. Findings and limits, study-wide: The study labeled fewer than 200 TCR beta chains cytomegalovirus-associated. In an earlier analysis, about 87% or about 30%: the productive usage of most TCR beta V segments. Analysis was carried out at a later point, and it linked a missense DCLRE1C variant to TCR beta V- and J-gene trimming.

PCR was performed using 60 Vbeta and 13 Jbeta primers. Using immunoSEQ multiplex PCR, the repertoire was profiled, and TCRdb retains in-frame clones only, with some absent. The table has around 230,000 clones, 70% to 90% seen once. Germline V gives CDR1 KGHSY, CDR2 FQNENV. CDR3 length equals 14 residues. V dropped 5 bases and J dropped 4; count of bases not matched to a gene: 6. With respect to this clone: Its antigen remains unknown.

The clonotype comes from a girl between 2 and 10 years old in good health and CMV-seronegative. Source material: PBMCs. The chain links TRBV16 to TRBJ2-3; the match to TRBD1 covers 7 bases. Here the CDR3 reads CASSLTTGADTQYF. The DNA of the CDR3 is TGTGCCAGCAGCTTGACTACAGGGGCAGATACGCAGTATTTT.